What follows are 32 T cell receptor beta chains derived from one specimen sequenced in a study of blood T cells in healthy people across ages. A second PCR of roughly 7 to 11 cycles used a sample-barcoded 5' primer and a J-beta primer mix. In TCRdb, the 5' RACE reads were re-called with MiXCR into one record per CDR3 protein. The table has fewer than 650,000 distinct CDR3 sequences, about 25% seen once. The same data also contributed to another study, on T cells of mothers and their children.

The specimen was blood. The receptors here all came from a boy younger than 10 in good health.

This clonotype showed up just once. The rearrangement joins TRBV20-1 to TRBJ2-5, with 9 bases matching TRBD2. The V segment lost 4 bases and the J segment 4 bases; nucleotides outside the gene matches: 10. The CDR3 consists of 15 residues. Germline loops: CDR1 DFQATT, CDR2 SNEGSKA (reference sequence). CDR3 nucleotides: TGCAGTGCTATTAAAGCGGGAGGACATGGAGAGACCCAGTACTTC. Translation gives CSAIKAGGHGETQYF.

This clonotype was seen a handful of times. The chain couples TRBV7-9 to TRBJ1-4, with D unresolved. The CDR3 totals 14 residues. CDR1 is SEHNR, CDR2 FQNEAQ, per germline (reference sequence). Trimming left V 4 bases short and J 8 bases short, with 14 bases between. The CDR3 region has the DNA TGTGCCAGCAGCTATCTGGCATCTGCGGAAAAACTGTTTTTT. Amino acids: CASSYLASAEKLFF. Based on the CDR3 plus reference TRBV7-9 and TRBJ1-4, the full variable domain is DTGVSQNPRHKITKRGQNVTFRCDPISEHNRLYWYRQTLGQGPEFLTYFQNEAQLEKSRLLSDRFSAERPKGSFSTLEIQRTEQGDSAMYLCASSYLASAEKLFFGSGTQLSVL.

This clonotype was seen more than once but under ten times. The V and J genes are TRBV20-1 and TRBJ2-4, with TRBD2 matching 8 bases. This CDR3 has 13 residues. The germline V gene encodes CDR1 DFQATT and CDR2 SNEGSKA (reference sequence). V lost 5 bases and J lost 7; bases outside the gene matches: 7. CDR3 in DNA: TGCAGTGCTGGAGGTAGCGGGATTAACATTCAGTACTTC. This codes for CSAGGSGINIQYF.

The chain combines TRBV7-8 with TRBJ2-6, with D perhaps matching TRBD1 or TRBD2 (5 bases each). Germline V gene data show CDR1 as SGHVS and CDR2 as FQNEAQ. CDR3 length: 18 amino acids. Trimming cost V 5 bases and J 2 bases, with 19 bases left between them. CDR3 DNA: TGTGCCAGCAGCCTTAATTCGGGACGGCCAACTGGGGCCAACGTCCTGACTTTC. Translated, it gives CASSLNSGRPTGANVLTF.

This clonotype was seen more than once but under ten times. DNA of the CDR3: TGTGCCAGCAGTATGGCGGGAGGTTACAATGAGCAGTTCTTC. This sequence encodes CASSMAGGYNEQFF. The chain joins TRBV6-6 to TRBJ2-1; 8 positions agree with TRBD2. The CDR3 is 14 residues long. Germline V gene data show CDR1 as MNHNY and CDR2 as SVGAGI (reference sequence). V shed 5 bases and J 4 bases; nucleotides not matched to a gene: 4.

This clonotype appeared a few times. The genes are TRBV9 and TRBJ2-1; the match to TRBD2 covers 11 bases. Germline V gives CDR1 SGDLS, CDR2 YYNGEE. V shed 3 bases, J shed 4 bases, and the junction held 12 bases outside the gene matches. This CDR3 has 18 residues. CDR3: CASSAPKLAGASYNEQFF. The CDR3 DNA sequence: TGTGCCAGCAGCGCCCCGAAACTAGCGGGAGCCAGTTACAATGAGCAGTTCTTC.

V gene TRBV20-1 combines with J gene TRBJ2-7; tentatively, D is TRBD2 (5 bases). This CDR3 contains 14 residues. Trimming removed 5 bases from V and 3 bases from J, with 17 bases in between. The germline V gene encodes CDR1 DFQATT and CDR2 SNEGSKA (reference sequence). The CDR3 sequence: CSADWKGRGYEQYF. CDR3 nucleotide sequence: TGCAGTGCTGACTGGAAGGGCCGGGGCTACGAGCAGTACTTC.

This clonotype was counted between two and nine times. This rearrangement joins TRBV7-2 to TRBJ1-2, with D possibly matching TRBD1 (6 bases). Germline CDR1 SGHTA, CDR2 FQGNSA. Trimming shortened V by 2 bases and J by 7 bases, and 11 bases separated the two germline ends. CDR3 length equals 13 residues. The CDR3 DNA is TGTGCCAGCAGCTTAAGGGGGGTCTCTGGCTACACCTTC. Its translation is CASSLRGVSGYTF.

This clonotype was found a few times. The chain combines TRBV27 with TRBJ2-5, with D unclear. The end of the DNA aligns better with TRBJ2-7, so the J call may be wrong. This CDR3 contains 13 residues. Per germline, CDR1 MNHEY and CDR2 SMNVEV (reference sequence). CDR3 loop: CASSLAANYEQYF. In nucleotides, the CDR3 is TGTGCCAGCAGTTTGGCGGCCAACTACGAGCAGTACTTC.

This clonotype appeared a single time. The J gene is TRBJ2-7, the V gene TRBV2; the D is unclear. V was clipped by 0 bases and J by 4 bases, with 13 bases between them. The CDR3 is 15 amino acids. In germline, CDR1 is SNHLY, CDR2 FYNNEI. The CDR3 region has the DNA TGTGCCAGCAGTGAAGCCCCCTCCAGCACATACGAGCAGTACTTC. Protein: CASSEAPSSTYEQYF.

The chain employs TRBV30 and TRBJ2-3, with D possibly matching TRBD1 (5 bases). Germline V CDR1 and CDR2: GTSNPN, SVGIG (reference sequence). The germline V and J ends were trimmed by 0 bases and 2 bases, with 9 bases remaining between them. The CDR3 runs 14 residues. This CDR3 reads CAWSVGRITDTQYF. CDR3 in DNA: TGTGCCTGGAGTGTGGGGCGGATCACAGATACGCAGTATTTT.

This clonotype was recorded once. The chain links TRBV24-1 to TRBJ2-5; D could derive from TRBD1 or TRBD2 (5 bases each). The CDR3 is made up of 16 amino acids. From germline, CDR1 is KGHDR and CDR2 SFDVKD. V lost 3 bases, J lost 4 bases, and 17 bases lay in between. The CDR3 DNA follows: TGTGCCACCAGTGATGGTCTAGGGGCTAGCAGAGAGACCCAGTACTTC. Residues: CATSDGLGASRETQYF.

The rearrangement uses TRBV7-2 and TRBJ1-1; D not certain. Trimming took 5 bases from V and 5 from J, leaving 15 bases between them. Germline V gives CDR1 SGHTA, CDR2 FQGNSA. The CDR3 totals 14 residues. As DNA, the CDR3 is TGTGCCAGCAGCCTAACTGGAGATTGGACTGAAGCTTTCTTT. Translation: CASSLTGDWTEAFF.

The CDR3 is CASSSGQIPYNEQFF. The CDR3 nucleotides read TGTGCCAGCAGCTCCGGACAGATCCCCTACAATGAGCAGTTCTTC. The chain has TRBV7-2 and TRBJ2-1, with D possibly TRBD1 on 6 matching bases. The ends were cut back, 4 bases at V and 2 bases at J, with 12 bases in the middle. From germline, CDR1 is SGHTA and CDR2 FQGNSA. The CDR3 spans 15 residues.

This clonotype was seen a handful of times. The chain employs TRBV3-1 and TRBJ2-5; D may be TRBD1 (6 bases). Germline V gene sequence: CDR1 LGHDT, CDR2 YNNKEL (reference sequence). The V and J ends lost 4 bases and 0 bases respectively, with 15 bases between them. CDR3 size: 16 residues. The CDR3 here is CASSPGAQGHQETQYF. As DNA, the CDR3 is TGTGCCAGCAGCCCCGGGGCCCAGGGGCACCAAGAGACCCAGTACTTC.

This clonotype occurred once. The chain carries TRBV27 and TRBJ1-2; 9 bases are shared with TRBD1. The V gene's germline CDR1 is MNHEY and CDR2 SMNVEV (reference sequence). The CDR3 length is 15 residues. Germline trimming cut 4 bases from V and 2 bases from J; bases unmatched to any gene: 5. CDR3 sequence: CASSSGTGRNYGYTF. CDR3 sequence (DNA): TGTGCCAGCAGTTCAGGGACAGGGCGAAACTATGGCTACACCTTC.

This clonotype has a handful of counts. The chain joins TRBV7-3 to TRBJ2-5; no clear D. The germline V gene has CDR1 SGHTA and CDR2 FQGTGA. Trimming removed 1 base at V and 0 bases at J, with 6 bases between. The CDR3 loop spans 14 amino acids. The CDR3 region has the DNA TGTGCCAGCAGCTTAAGTGGGGACCAAGAGACCCAGTACTTC. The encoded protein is CASSLSGDQETQYF. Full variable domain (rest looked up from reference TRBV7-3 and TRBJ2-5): GAGVSQTPSNKVTEKGKYVELRCDPISGHTALYWYRQSLGQGPEFLIYFQGTGAADDSGLPNDRFFAVRPEGSVSTLKIQRTERGDSAVYLCASSLSGDQETQYFGPGTRLLVL.

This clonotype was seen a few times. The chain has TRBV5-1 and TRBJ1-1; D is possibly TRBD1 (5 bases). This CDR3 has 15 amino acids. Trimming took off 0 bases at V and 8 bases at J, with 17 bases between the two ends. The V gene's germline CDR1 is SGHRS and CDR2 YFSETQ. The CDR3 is CASSLAGTPKEEAFF. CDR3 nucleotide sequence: TGCGCCAGCAGCTTGGCCGGGACCCCGAAGGAGGAAGCTTTCTTT.

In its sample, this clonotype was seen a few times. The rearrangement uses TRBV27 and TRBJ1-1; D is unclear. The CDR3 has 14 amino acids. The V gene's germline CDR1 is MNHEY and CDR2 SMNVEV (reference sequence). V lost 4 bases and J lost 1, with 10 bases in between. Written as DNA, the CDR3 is TGTGCCAGCAGTTCCCGACCCAAGAACACTGAAGCTTTCTTT. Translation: CASSSRPKNTEAFF.

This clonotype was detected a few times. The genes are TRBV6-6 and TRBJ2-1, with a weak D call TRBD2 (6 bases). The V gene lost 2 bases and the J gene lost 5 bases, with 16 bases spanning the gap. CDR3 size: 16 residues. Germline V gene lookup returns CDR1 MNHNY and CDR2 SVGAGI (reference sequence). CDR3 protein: CASSYRDGGTHNEQFF. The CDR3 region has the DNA TGTGCCAGCAGTTACCGCGATGGGGGGACCCACAATGAGCAGTTCTTC.

For the CDR3, the DNA is TGTGCCAGCAGCGACCGGACAAGCTATGGCTACACCTTC. Its translation is CASSDRTSYGYTF. The chain has TRBV6-6 and TRBJ1-2; the D gene is possibly TRBD1 (5 bases). Germline CDR1 and CDR2: MNHNY and SVGAGI (reference sequence). The CDR3 covers 13 residues. With 6 bases removed from V and 4 bases from J, the gap between germline ends came to 12 bases.

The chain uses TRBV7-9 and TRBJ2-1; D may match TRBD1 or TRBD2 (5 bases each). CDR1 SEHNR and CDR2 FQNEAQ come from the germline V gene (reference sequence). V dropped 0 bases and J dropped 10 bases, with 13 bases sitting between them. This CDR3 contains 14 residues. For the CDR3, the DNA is TGTGCCAGCAGCTTAGCGGTCCGGGGCGTGGAGCAGTTCTTC. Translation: CASSLAVRGVEQFF.

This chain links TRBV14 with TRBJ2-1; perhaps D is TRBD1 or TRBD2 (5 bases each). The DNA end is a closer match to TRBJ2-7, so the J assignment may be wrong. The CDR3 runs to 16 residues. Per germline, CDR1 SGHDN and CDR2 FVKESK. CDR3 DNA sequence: TGTGCCAGCAGCCAAGGGCTGGGGACGGGAACCTACGAGCAGTACTTC. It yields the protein CASSQGLGTGTYEQYF.

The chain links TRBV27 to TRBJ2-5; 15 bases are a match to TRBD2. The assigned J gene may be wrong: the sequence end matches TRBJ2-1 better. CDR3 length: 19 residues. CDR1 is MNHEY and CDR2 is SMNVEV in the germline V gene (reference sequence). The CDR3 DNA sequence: TGTGCCAGCAGGCCTCCGGGACTAGCGGGGGGCCGCTCCTACAATGAGCAGTTCTTC. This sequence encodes CASRPPGLAGGRSYNEQFF.

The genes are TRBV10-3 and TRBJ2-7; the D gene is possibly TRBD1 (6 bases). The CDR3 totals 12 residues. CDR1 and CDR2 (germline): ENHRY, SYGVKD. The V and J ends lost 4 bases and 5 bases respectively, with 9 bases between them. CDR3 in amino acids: CAISVRGDEQYF. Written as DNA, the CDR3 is TGTGCCATCAGTGTCAGGGGTGACGAGCAGTACTTC.

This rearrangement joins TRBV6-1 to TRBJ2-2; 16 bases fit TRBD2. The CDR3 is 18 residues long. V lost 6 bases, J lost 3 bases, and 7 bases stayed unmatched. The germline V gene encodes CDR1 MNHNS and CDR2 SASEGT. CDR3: CASRGLAGGPRDTGELFF. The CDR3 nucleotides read TGTGCCAGCAGGGGACTAGCGGGAGGGCCGAGGGACACCGGGGAGCTGTTTTTT.

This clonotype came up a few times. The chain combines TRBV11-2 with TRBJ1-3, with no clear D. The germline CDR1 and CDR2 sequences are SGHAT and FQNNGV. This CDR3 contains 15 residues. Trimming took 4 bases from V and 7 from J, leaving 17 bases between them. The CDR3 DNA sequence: TGTGCCAGCAGCTCCACGATAGACCTGGGGAACACCATATATTTT. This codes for CASSSTIDLGNTIYF.

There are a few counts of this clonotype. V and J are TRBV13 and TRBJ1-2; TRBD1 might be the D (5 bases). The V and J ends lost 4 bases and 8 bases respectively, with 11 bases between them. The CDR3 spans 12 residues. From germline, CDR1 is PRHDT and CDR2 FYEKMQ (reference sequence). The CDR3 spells CASSSQGGGYTF. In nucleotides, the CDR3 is TGTGCCAGCAGCTCCCAGGGAGGAGGCTACACCTTC.

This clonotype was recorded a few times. The DNA of the CDR3 is TGTGCCAGCAGTCACAGCGGGGGAGGGGTTCGTGGGACCCAGTACTTC. This gives the protein CASSHSGGGVRGTQYF. The chain carries TRBV27 and TRBJ2-5; 8 bases agree with TRBD2. The CDR3 runs 16 residues. Germline V lookup: CDR1 MNHEY, CDR2 SMNVEV (reference sequence). V was pared by 5 bases and J by 7 bases, with 15 bases of the junction left unmatched.

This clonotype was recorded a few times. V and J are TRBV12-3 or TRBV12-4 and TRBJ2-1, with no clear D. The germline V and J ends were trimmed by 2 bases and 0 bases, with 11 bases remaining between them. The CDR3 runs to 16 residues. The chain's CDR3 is CASSLRAIHSYNEQFF. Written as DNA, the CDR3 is TGTGCCAGCAGTTTAAGAGCGATACACTCCTACAATGAGCAGTTCTTC.

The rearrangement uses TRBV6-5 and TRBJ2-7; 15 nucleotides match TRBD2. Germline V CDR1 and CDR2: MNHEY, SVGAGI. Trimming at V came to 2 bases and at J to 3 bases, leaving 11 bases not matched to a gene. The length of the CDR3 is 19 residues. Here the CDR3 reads CASSYPGLAGGQDSYEQYF. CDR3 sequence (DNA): TGTGCCAGCAGTTACCCGGGACTAGCGGGAGGCCAGGATAGCTACGAGCAGTACTTC.

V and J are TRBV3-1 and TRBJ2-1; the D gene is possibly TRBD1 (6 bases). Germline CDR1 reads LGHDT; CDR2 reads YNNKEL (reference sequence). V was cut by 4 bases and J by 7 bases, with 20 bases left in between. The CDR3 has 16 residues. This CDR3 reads CASSLPGTGQGNEQFF. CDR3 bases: TGTGCCAGCAGCCTCCCCGGGACGGGCCAGGGGAATGAGCAGTTCTTC.